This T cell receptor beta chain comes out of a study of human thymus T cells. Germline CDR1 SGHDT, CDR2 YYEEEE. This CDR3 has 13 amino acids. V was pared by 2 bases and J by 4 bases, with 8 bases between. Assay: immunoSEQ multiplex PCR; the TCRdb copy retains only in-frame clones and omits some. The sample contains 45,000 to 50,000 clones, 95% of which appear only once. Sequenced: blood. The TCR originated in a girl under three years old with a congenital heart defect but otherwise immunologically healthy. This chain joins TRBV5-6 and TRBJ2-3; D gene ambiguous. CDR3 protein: CASSFSGADTQYF. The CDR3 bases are TGTGCCAGCAGCTTTAGTGGGGCAGATACGCAGTATTTT.